A single sample is the source of the 6 T cell receptor beta chains below, sequenced in a study of beta chain features in type 1 diabetes. The authors reverse transcribed all of the isolated RNA, so sequencing captured expressed TCRB transcripts. Sequencing was performed with immunoSEQ multiplex PCR; in TCRdb, only in-frame clones are kept and a portion is missing. The data hold 200,000 to 250,000 clones, with around 9.9% observed a single time. Sample: central memory CD4+ T cells from blood. These receptors all come from a man younger than 35 in good health.

This clone was picked up a small number of times. The chain recombines TRBV7-8 with TRBJ2-1; 7 nucleotides agree with TRBD2. Germline V gene lookup returns CDR1 SGHVS and CDR2 FQNEAQ. The V segment lost 1 base and the J segment 9 bases; nucleotides outside the gene matches: 9. This CDR3 has 15 residues. Written as DNA, the CDR3 is TGTGCCAGCAGCTTAGGGCGGGAGCGAAGGGGTGAGCAGTTCTTC. It translates to CASSLGRERRGEQFF.

This clone was detected a few times. This chain uses TRBV7-9 with TRBJ1-5; D remains ambiguous. Trimming shortened V by 4 bases and J by 9 bases, and 13 bases separated the two germline ends. Germline assignment: CDR1 SEHNR and CDR2 FQNEAQ (reference sequence). The CDR3 sequence is 13 residues long. The CDR3 nucleotides are TGTGCCAGCAGCTGGACGGCCAGCGGGCCCCAGCATTTT. It yields the protein CASSWTASGPQHF.

The chain is built from TRBV10-1 and TRBJ2-1; possible D gene TRBD1, 6 bases. Trimming pared 4 bases from V and 3 bases from J, leaving 10 bases between. CDR1 and CDR2 (germline): WNHNN, SYGVQD (reference sequence). The CDR3 is 14 amino acids. CDR3: CASSGQVGYNEQFF. DNA of the CDR3: TGCGCCAGCAGTGGACAGGTGGGCTACAATGAGCAGTTCTTC.

The chain employs TRBV4-1 and TRBJ2-7; D is perhaps TRBD1 (5 bases). Germline CDR1 and CDR2: MGHRA and YSYEKL. V gave up 4 bases and J gave up 7 bases, with 14 bases separating them. The length of the CDR3 is 13 residues. The CDR3 nucleotides are TGCGCCAGCAGCCCTCTGGGGCTAGGGGAGCAGTACTTC. It specifies CASSPLGLGEQYF.

This clone came up once. The genes are TRBV2 and TRBJ2-7; D gene unclear. This CDR3 comprises 13 residues. Looked up from germline, CDR1 is SNHLY and CDR2 is FYNNEI. The V end lost 2 bases, the J end lost 2 bases, and 7 bases lay between the germline ends. The CDR3 coding sequence is TGTGCCAGCAGTGAAAGGGTCGCCTACGAGCAGTACTTC. This encodes CASSERVAYEQYF.

V usage is TRBV9 and J usage is TRBJ1-4, with 7 bases lining up with TRBD1. V lost 4 bases and J lost 3; bases outside the gene matches: 3. The CDR3 runs to 14 residues. CDR1 and CDR2 from the germline V gene are SGDLS and YYNGEE. CDR3 in DNA: TGTGCCAGCAGCCCGACAGGGTCTAATGAAAAACTGTTTTTT. It yields the protein CASSPTGSNEKLFF.